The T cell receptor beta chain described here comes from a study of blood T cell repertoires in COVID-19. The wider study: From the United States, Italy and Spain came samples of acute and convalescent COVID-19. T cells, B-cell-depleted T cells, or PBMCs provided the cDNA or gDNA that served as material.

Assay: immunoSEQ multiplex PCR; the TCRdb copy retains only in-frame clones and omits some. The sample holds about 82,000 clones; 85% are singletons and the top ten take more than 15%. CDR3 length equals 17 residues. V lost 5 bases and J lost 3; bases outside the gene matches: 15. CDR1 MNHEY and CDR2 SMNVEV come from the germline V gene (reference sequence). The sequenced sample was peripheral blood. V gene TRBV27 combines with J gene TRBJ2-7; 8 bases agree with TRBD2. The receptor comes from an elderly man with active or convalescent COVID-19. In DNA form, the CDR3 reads TGTGCCAGCAGTCCCCGCGGGACTAGTGCGGTGGGCTACGAGCAGTACGTC. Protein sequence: CASSPRGTSAVGYEQYV.